This TCR beta chain is from a study of T cells in Graves' hyperthyroidism and ophthalmopathy. This CDR3 contains 16 residues. With V trimmed by 5 bases and J by 3 bases, 6 bases remained unmatched. RNA transcripts provided the source from which TCR beta CDR3 regions were amplified. Initially, a first-round RT-PCR of the TCR CDR3 employed the HTBI primer set. TCRdb re-analysed the multiplex PCR reads in MiXCR, keeping a single row per CDR3 protein. The profile covers more than 350,000 distinct CDR3 sequences, with 13% to 15% appearing a single time and about 20% taken by the ten largest. Researchers barred patients who had uncontrolled infection, other autoimmune disease, pregnancy or lactation. The table lists this clonotype with many counts.

This sequence joins TRBV12-3 or TRBV12-4 and TRBJ2-1; 11 nucleotides match TRBD2. Sequenced: blood. This clonotype originated in a woman aged 60-70 years with Graves' ophthalmopathy. CDR3 region: CASSPLAGGYYNEQFF. CDR3 coding DNA: TGTGCCAGCAGTCCTCTAGCGGGAGGTTACTACAATGAGCAGTTCTTC.